This T cell receptor beta chain is from a study of post-analysis software for immune sequencing data. Study summary: Several disease courses (relapsing-remitting, secondary progressive and progressive-relapsing) of multiple sclerosis were included. Study findings and constraints: There were a few TRBV segments more frequent in patients than controls, and TRBV5-6, TRBV5-1 and TRBV20-1 were among them.

Unique molecular identifiers tagged the TCR beta cDNA libraries. TCRdb used MiXCR to reprocess the PCR reads, holding one entry per CDR3 protein. The sample holds under 900,000 distinct CDR3 sequences, 53% seen once. On this clonotype: Its antigen remains unknown.

The germline V gene encodes CDR1 DFQATT and CDR2 SNEGSKA (reference sequence). V was pared by 5 bases and J by 3 bases, with 6 bases of the junction left unmatched. CDR3 length equals 14 residues. The sequencing input was blood. The rearrangement uses TRBV20-1 and TRBJ2-1, with 8 bases identical to TRBD2. The receptor was derived from a girl aged 10 to 17 with multiple sclerosis. The DNA for the CDR3 is TGCAGTGCTCCACTAGCGGTGGGCTACAATGAGCAGTTCTTC. Translation: CSAPLAVGYNEQFF.